A selection of T cell receptor beta chains follows, all from one sample in a study of shared clonotypes between healthy human individuals. Assay: immunoSEQ multiplex PCR; the TCRdb copy retains only in-frame clones and omits some. In the table there are hundreds of thousands of clones, less than 97% of which are singletons. What was sequenced was naive CD8+ T cells sorted from blood. Receptor source: a woman in her thirties in good health. The CDR3 runs from the conserved cysteine through the conserved F or W. The D gene is left open where the match is weak. Clone size, where shown, is once, few, many, or a class for clones that have expanded.

d_call j_call clone_size v_call cdr3_nt cdr3_aa
. TRBJ1-3 . TRBV6-5 TGTGCCAGCAGCTTGGACAGACTTGGAAACACCATATATTTT CASSLDRLGNTIYF
. TRBJ2-2 . TRBV7-9 TGTGCCAGCAGCTTCCAAGGGGGGTCTAGCGGGGAGCTGTTTTTT CASSFQGGSSGELFF
TRBD2 TRBJ2-1 . TRBV29-1 TGCAGCGCTGGGGGACTAGGTTTTGAGCAGTTCTTC CSAGGLGFEQFF
TRBD2 TRBJ2-1 . TRBV25-1 TGTGCCAGCAGTGAGGAGGCGACTAGCGACTACAATGAGCAGTTCTTC CASSEEATSDYNEQFF
. TRBJ2-7 . TRBV5-6 TGTGCCAGCAGCTTGTGGACAGCCTTTGACGAGCAGTACTTC CASSLWTAFDEQYF
. TRBJ2-1 . TRBV2 TGTGCCAGCAGTATGATTAAGGGACCCTCTGAACGACACTCCTACAATGAGCAGTTCTTC CASSMIKGPSERHSYNEQFF
TRBD2 TRBJ2-1 . TRBV7-8 TGTGCCAGCAGCGATAGCGGGAGCTACAATGAGCAGTTCTTC CASSDSGSYNEQFF
. TRBJ2-3 . TRBV20-1 TGCAGTGCTAAACTAGTGGATACGCAGTATTTT CSAKLVDTQYF
. TRBJ2-4 . TRBV5-6 TGTGCCAGCAGCTTTTCAGAAACCAAAAACATTCAGTACTTC CASSFSETKNIQYF
TRBD1 TRBJ1-5 . TRBV27 TGTGCCAGCAGTTCGACAGGGGATAGCAATCAGCCCCAGCATTTT CASSSTGDSNQPQHF
. TRBJ1-2 . TRBV27 TGTGCCAGCATGGGGTTAAACTATGGCTACACCTTC CASMGLNYGYTF
TRBD1 TRBJ2-6 . TRBV11-2 TGTGCCAGCAGCTACCGCCGGGACAGGGGACCCTCTGGGGCCAACGTCCTGACTTTC CASSYRRDRGPSGANVLTF
. TRBJ2-3 . TRBV19 TGTGCCAGTAGTCCCCCCTTAACGGGAGAGAACACAGATACGCAGTATTTT CASSPPLTGENTDTQYF
. TRBJ2-3 . TRBV18 TGTGCCAGCTCACCGGAGCGCACAGATACGCAGTATTTT CASSPERTDTQYF
. TRBJ2-2 . TRBV20-1 TGCAGTGCTAAAAGGCCCGGGGAGCTGTTTTTT CSAKRPGELFF
TRBD2 TRBJ2-1 once TRBV10-2 TGCGCCAGCAGTGAGGGATTAGCGGGAGGAGACAATGAGCAGTTCTTC CASSEGLAGGDNEQFF
TRBD1 TRBJ2-1 . TRBV7-8 TGTGCCAGCAGCCCCGGACAGGGGGCGGACAATGAGCAGTTCTTC CASSPGQGADNEQFF
. TRBJ2-5 . TRBV6-5 TGTGCCAGCAGTTACGTGGGCTTTCAAGAGACCCAGTACTTC CASSYVGFQETQYF
. TRBJ2-7 . TRBV13 TGTGCCAGCAGCTTAGGCCACAACTCCTACGAGCAGTACTTC CASSLGHNSYEQYF
TRBD2 TRBJ2-2 . TRBV27 TGTGCCAGCAGTTTAATCCTAGCGGGAGGGGTCGGGGAGCTGTTTTTT CASSLILAGGVGELFF
TRBD2 TRBJ2-1 . TRBV27 TGTGCCAGCAGTGCCGGGACTAGCGGGAGGAATGAGCAGTTCTTC CASSAGTSGRNEQFF
TRBD2 TRBJ2-5 . TRBV29-1 TGCAGCGTTGGACTAGCGGGAGGGTTAGGGGGCCAGTGGGAGACCCAGTACTTC CSVGLAGGLGGQWETQYF